This T cell receptor (beta chain) was sequenced during a study of T cell repertoires in cytomegalovirus infection. TCRdb itself ran the reads through MiXCR, one entry per CDR3 protein. In the table there are about 34,000 distinct CDR3 sequences, 40% to 65% of which are singletons. Trimming left V 5 bases short and J 5 bases short, with 12 bases between. The CDR3 length is 14 residues. Germline loops: CDR1 SGHVS, CDR2 FNYEAQ. Of note for this clonotype: What it binds is unknown.

The sample consisted of CD8+ T cells from cultured PBMCs, taken from culture after CMV antigen stimulation. The chain uses TRBV7-6 and TRBJ1-4; a possible D gene is TRBD1 (5 bases). This clonotype originated in a human donor in good health (CMV status not recorded). Some clones in this sample may be carry-over from other donors' samples. CDR3 DNA: TGTGCCAGCAGCCTTGGACAAACGAATGAAAAACTGTTTTTT. Translated: CASSLGQTNEKLFF.